This TCR beta chain stems from a study of tumor and adjacent non-tumor tissue in lung cancer. Turning to the study itself: The patients, 10 men and roughly 5 women, were roughly 30 to 80 with stage I to III disease. On average, productive TCRbeta reads reached about 4.17 million per sample.

The library came from three nested PCR rounds adapted from ARM-PCR protocols. In TCRdb, the multiplex PCR reads were re-called with MiXCR into one record per CDR3 protein. This sample yields around 200,000 distinct CDR3 sequences, of which 60% to 75% are seen a single time; about 25% belongs to the top ten. Germline values: CDR1 DFQATT, CDR2 SNEGSKA (reference sequence). The CDR3 is made up of 15 amino acids. Trimming took off 1 base at V and 2 bases at J, with 14 bases between the two ends. This clonotype was seen a few times. Its target is not known. General observations from the study: Tumor repertoires had a smaller top 100 clone share than normal lung. Compared with tumor, normal lung showed significantly lower TCR diversity.

RNA was extracted from bulk tissue without any cell sorting. This sequence originates from a man in his 60s with non-small cell lung cancer. Sequenced: lung tumor tissue. This rearrangement joins TRBV20-1 to TRBJ2-5; D gene ambiguous. CDR3 nucleotide sequence: TGCAGTGCTAGAGTGTACTTCCGAGAACAAGAGACCCAGTACTTC. Its protein product is CSARVYFREQETQYF.